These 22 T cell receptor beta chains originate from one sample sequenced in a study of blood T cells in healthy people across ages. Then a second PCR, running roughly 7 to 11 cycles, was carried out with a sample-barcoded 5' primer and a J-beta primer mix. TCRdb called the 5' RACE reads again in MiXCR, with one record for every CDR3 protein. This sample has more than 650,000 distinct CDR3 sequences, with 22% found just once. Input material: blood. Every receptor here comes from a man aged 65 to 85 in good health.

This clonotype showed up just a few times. CDR3 in amino acids: CASSVASSARTDTQYF. The CDR3, as DNA: TGTGCCAGCAGCGTGGCCTCTAGCGCACGCACAGATACGCAGTATTTT. The V gene is TRBV9, the J gene TRBJ2-3; TRBD2 is a possible D gene (6 bases). Trimming left V 2 bases short and J 1 base short, with 14 bases between. The CDR3 has 16 residues. The V gene's germline CDR1 is SGDLS and CDR2 YYNGEE.

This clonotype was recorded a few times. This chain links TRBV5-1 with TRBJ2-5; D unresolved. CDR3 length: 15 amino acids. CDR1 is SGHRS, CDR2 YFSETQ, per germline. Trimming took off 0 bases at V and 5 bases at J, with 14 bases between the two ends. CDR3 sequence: CASSLGLTAGETQYF. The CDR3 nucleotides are TGCGCCAGCAGCTTGGGACTGACGGCCGGGGAGACCCAGTACTTC.

CDR3 region: CASSVPPGQGYYEQYF. In DNA, the CDR3 is TGTGCCAGCAGTGTGCCCCCGGGACAGGGCTATTACGAGCAGTACTTC. The genes are TRBV28 and TRBJ2-7, with TRBD1 identical over 9 bases. Germline V gene lookup returns CDR1 MDHEN and CDR2 SYDVKM. The CDR3 extends over 16 amino acids. After removal of 5 bases from V and 4 bases from J, the junction contained 12 bases not matched to a gene. The full variable domain, rest sourced from reference TRBV28 and TRBJ2-7, is DVKVTQSSRYLVKRTGEKVFLECVQDMDHENMFWYRQDPGLGLRLIYFSYDVKMKEKGDIPEGYSVSREKKERFSLILESASTNQTSMYLCASSVPPGQGYYEQYFGPGTRLTVT.

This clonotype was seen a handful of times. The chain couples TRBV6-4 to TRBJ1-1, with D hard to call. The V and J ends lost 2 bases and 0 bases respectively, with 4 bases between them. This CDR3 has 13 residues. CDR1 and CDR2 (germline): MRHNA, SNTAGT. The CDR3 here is CASSDIMNTEAFF. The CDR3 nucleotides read TGTGCCAGCAGTGACATCATGAACACTGAAGCTTTCTTT.

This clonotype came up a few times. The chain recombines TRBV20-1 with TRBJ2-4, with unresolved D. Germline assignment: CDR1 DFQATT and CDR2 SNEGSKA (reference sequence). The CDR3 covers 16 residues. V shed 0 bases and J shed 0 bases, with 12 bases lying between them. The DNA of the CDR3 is TGCAGTGCTAGAGAGGGTCCCTCTATAGCCAAAAACATTCAGTACTTC. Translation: CSAREGPSIAKNIQYF.

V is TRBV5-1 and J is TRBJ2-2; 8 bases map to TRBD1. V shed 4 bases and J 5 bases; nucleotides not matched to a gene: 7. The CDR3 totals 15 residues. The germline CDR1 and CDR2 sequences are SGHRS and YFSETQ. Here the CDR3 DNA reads TGCGCCAGCAGCCCGGACAGGGCGTGGACCGGGGAGCTGTTTTTT. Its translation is CASSPDRAWTGELFF.

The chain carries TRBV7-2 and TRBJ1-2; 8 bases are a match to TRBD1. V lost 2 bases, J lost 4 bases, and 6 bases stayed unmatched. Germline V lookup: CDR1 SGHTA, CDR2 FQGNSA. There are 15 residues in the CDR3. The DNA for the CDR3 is TGTGCCAGCAGCTTACCCCCGGACAGGGTCTATGGCTACACCTTC. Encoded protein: CASSLPPDRVYGYTF.

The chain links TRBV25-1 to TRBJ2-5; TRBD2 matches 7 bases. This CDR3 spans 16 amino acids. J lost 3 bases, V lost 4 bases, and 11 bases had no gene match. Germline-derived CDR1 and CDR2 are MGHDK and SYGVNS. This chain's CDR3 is CASSAIGTIVEETQYF. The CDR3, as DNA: TGTGCCAGCAGTGCAATCGGGACTATTGTAGAAGAGACCCAGTACTTC. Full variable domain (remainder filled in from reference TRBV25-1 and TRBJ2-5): EADIYQTPRYLVIGTGKKITLECSQTMGHDKMYWYQQDPGMELHLIHYSYGVNSTEKGDLSSESTVSRIRTEHFPLTLESARPSHTSQYLCASSAIGTIVEETQYFGPGTRLLVL.

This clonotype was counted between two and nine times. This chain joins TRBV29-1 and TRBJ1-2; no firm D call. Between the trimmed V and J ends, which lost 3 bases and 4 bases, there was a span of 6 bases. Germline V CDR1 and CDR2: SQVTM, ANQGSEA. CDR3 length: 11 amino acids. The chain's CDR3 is CSVESAYGYTF. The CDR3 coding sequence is TGCAGCGTTGAGTCGGCCTATGGCTACACCTTC.

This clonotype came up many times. The CDR3 loop reads CSGRVGTNIQETQYF. CDR3 in DNA: TGCAGCGGTCGGGTGGGGACAAATATCCAAGAGACCCAGTACTTC. The chain is built from TRBV29-1 and TRBJ2-5, with a possible D match to TRBD1 (6 bases). Trimming stripped 7 bases from V and 1 base from J, with 19 bases between. CDR3 length equals 15 residues. The germline V gene encodes CDR1 SQVTM and CDR2 ANQGSEA.

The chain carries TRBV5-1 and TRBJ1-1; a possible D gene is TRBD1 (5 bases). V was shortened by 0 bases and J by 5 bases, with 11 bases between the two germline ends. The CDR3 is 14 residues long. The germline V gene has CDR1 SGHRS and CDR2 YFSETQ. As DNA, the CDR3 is TGCGCCAGCAGCTTGGTTGCAGGGATGACTGAAGCTTTCTTT. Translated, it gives CASSLVAGMTEAFF.

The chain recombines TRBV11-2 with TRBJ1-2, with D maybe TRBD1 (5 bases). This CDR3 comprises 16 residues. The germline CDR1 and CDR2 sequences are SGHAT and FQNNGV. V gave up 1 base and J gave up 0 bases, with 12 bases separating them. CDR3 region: CASSLGYRGANYGYTF. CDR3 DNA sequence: TGTGCCAGCAGCTTAGGATATAGGGGAGCTAACTATGGCTACACCTTC.

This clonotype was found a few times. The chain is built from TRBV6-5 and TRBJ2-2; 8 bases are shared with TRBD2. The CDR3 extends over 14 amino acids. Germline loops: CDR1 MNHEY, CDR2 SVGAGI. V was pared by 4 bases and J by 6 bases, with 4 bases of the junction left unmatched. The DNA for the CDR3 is TGTGCCAGCAGTTCAGCGGGAGCCGCCGGGGAGCTGTTTTTT. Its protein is CASSSAGAAGELFF.

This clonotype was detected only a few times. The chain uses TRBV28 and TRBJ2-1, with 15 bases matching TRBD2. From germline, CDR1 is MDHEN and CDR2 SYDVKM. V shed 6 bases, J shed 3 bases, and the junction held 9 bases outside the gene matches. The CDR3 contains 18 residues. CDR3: CASSSWTSGGGSYNEQFF. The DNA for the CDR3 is TGTGCCAGCAGCTCCTGGACTAGCGGGGGGGGAAGCTACAATGAGCAGTTCTTC. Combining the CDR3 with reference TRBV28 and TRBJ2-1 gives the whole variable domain DVKVTQSSRYLVKRTGEKVFLECVQDMDHENMFWYRQDPGLGLRLIYFSYDVKMKEKGDIPEGYSVSREKKERFSLILESASTNQTSMYLCASSSWTSGGGSYNEQFFGPGTRLTVL.

The CDR3 bases are TGCAGTGCCTTTGATTTGTTTGAAGCTTTCTTT. This sequence encodes CSAFDLFEAFF. V is TRBV20-1 and J is TRBJ1-1; D is uncertain. The CDR3 has 11 amino acids. Germline lookup yields CDR1 DFQATT and CDR2 SNEGSKA (reference sequence). The V end was cut by 6 bases, the J end by 7 bases, with 12 bases between.

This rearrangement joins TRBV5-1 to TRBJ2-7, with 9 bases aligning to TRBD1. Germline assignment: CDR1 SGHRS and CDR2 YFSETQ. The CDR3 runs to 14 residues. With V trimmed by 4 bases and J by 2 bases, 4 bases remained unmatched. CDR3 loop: CASSLTGGAYEQYF. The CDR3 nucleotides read TGCGCCAGCAGCCTGACAGGGGGAGCCTACGAGCAGTACTTC.

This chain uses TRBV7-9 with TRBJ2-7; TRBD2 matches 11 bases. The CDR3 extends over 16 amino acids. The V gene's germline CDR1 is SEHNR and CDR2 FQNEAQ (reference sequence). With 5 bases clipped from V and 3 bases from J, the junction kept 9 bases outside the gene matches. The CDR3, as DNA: TGTGCCAGCAGCCCCCGCCTAGCGGGAGGTAACTACGAGCAGTACTTC. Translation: CASSPRLAGGNYEQYF.

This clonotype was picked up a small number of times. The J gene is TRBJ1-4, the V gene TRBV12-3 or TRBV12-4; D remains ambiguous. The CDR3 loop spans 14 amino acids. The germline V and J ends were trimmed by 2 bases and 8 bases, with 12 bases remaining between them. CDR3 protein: CASSLNPADEKLFF. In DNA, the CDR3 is TGTGCCAGCAGTTTAAACCCGGCGGACGAAAAACTGTTTTTT.

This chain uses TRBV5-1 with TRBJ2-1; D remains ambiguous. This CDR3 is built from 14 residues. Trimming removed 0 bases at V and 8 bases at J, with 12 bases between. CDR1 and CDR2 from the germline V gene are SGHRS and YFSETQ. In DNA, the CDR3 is TGCGCCAGCAGCTTGGAAGGCCTAGATTATGAGCAGTTCTTC. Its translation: CASSLEGLDYEQFF.

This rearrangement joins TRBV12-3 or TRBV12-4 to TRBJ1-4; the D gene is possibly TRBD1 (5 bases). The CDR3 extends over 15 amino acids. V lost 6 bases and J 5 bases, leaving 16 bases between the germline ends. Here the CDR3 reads CASRPPGRPNEKLFF. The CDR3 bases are TGTGCCAGCAGGCCTCCGGGACGACCAAATGAAAAACTGTTTTTT.

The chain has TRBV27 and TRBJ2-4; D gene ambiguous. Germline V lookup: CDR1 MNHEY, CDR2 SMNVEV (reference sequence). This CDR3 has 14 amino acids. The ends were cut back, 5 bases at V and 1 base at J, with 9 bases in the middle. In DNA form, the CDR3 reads TGTGCCAGCAGTGTGACACGTGCCAAAAACATTCAGTACTTC. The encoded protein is CASSVTRAKNIQYF.

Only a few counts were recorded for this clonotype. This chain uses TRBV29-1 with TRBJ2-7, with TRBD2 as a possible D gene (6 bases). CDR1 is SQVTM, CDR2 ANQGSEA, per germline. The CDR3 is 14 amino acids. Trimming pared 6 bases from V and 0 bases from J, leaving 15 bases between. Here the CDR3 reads CSVEGLGSSYEQYF. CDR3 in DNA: TGCAGCGTAGAGGGACTGGGGAGCTCCTACGAGCAGTACTTC.